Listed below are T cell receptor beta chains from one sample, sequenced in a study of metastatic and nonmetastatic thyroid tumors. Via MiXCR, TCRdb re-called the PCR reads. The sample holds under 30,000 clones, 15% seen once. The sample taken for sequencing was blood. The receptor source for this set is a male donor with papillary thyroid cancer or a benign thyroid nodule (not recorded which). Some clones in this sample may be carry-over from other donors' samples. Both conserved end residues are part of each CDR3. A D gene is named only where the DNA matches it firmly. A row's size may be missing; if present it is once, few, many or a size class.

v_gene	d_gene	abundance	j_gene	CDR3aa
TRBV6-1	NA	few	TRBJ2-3	CASSEGLSGGPTDTQYF
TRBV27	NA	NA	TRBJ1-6	CASRGGGRGSYNSPLHF
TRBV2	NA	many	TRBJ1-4	CASSEVGGNEKLFF
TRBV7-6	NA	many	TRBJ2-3	CASSPRSSSDTQYF
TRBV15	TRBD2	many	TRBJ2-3	CATSRGLAGGPSTDTQYF
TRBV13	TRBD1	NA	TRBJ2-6	CASSQYSGQGFSLSGANVLTF
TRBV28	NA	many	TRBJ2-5	CASSPRDFQETQYF
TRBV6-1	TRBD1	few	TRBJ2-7	CASSGKGTDFSYEQYF
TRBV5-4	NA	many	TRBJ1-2	CASSLSGANYGYTF
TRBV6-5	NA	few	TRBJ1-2	CASSSTGLYSSYGYTF
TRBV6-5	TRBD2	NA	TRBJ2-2	CASSYGRSGAYTWELFF
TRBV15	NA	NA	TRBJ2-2	CATSRYRLDTGELFF
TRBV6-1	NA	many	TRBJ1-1	CASSPLWGVAEAFF
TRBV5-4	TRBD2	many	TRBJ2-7	CASSEGRVYTYEQYF
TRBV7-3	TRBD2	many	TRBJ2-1	CASSPGTTYNEQFF
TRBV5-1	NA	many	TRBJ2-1	CASSPTHEQFF
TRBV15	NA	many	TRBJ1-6	CATSRVYDSSYNSPLHF
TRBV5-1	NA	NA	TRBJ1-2	CASSLAREGSNYGYTF
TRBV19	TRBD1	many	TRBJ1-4	CASSLQGVLNEKLFF
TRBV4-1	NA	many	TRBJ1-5	CASSQDLGWVQPQHF
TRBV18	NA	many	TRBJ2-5	CASSPTSLEGTQYF
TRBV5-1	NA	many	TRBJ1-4	CASSHGGKNEKLFF
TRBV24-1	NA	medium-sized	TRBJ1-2	CATSPGQTTFYGYTF
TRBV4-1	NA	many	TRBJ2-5	CASSQVSETQYF
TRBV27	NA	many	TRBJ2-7	CASSFGTGIGYEQYF
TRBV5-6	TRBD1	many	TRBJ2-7	CASSATGSGVHEQYF
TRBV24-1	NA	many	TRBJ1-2	CATMGHDNYGYTF
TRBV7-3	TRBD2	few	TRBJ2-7	CASSSHVAGVEPYEQYF
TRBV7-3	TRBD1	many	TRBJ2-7	CASSPQTGAAYEQYF
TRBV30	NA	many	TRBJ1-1	CAWSAGGTEAFF
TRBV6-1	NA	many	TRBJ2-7	CASSTHYEQYF
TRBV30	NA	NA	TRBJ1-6	CAGDESANSPLHF
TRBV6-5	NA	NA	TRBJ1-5	CARSYSAGNHPQHF
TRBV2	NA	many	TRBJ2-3	CASSFSPPPTDTQYF
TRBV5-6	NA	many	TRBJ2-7	CASSPQTGYEQYF
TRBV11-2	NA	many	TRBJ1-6	CASARRSSYNSPLHF
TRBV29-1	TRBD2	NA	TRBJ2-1	CSAGTSSYNEQFF
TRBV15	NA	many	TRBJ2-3	CATSRDRDGYTDTQYF
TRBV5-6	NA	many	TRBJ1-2	CASSLAHFSNYGYTF
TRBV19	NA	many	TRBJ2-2	CASSKFGSLTGELFF
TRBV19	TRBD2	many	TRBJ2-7	CATSNQAGEGLYEQYF
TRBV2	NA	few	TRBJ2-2	CASSTVTAGELFF
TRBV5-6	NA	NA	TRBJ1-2	CASGRAPVNYGYIF
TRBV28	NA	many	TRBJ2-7	CASSGYTYEQYF
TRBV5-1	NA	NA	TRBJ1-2	CASSNGGYGGYTF
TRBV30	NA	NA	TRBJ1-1	CAWSSGGTEASF
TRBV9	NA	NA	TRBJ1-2	CASSTSIERTNGYTF
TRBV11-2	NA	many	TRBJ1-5	CASSFEHFLNQPQHF
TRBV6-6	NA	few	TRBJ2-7	CASSYSPGRDEQYF
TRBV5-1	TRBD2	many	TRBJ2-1	CASSLEPLAGSSYNEQFF
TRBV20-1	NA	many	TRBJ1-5	CSDLHDSTQPQHF
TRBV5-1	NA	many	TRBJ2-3	CASRRDSTDTQYF
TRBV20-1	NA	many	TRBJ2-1	CSAPAPGGQFF
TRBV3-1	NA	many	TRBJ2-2	CASRHTGELFF
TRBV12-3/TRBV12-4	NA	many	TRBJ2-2	CASSPLLGVTGELFF
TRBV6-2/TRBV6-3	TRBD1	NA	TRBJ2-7	CASSYDRDSEQYF